A selection of T cell receptor beta chains follows, all from one sample in a study of cytomegalovirus exposure and HLA in healthy donors. Produced via immunoSEQ multiplex PCR; TCRdb's table is partial and in-frame only. Among about 90,000 clones, roughly 73% were seen once, and the ten largest hold approximately 2%. Specimen: PBMCs. All receptors derive from a boy aged 5-17 years in good health and CMV-seronegative. Both conserved end residues are part of each CDR3. D genes are given only for firm matches. Size is omitted from some rows. Given values are once, few, many or a class for expanded clones.

len	abundance	v_gene	j_gene	d_gene	CDR3aa	CDR3nt
13	-	TRBV6-6	TRBJ2-3	-	CASSLSRGGTQYF	TGTGCCAGCAGTTTAAGTAGGGGGGGCACGCAGTATTTT
14	-	TRBV7-2	TRBJ1-5	TRBD1	CASSLTGQGQPQHF	TGTGCCAGCAGCTTAACGGGACAGGGTCAGCCCCAGCATTTT
15	-	TRBV4-3	TRBJ1-1	-	CASSQDIRGRTEAFF	TGCGCCAGCAGCCAAGATATCAGGGGCCGGACTGAAGCTTTCTTT
15	few	TRBV7-9	TRBJ1-4	TRBD1	CASSPQGATDEKLFF	TGTGCCAGCAGCCCACAGGGGGCGACGGATGAAAAACTGTTTTTT
14	-	TRBV21-1	TRBJ2-5	-	CASSKTRLQETQYF	TGTGCCAGCAGCAAAACTAGACTCCAAGAGACCCAGTACTTC
15	-	TRBV4-1	TRBJ2-2	-	CASSQDRLNTGELFF	TGCGCCAGCAGCCAAGATCGTCTGAACACCGGGGAGCTGTTTTTT
12	-	TRBV7-8	TRBJ1-2	-	CASLAGGDGYTF	TGTGCCAGCCTCGCGGGGGGCGACGGCTACACCTTC
14	-	TRBV7-9	TRBJ2-5	-	CASSDATVQETQYF	TGTGCCAGCAGCGATGCGACTGTCCAAGAGACCCAGTACTTC
12	-	TRBV5-8	TRBJ1-5	-	CASSFGSQPQHF	TGTGCCAGCAGCTTCGGGAGTCAGCCCCAGCATTTT
12	-	TRBV30	TRBJ2-2	-	CAWSGVAGELFF	TGTGCCTGGAGCGGGGTTGCCGGGGAGCTGTTTTTT
16	-	TRBV7-2	TRBJ1-1	-	CASSLWGEVVNTEAFF	TGTGCCAGCAGCTTATGGGGCGAGGTAGTTAACACTGAAGCTTTCTTT
15	-	TRBV30	TRBJ1-1	-	CAWSVVQALNTEAFF	TGTGCCTGGAGTGTAGTGCAGGCCCTTAACACTGAAGCTTTCTTT
15	once	TRBV29-1	TRBJ1-1	TRBD1	CSVEDIEGAGTEAFF	TGCAGCGTTGAAGATATAGAGGGGGCGGGCACTGAAGCTTTCTTT
15	-	TRBV2	TRBJ2-1	-	CASRNIALRANEQFF	TGTGCCAGCAGGAATATAGCCCTCCGCGCCAATGAGCAGTTCTTC
15	-	TRBV6-1	TRBJ2-3	-	CASSEYGGSTDTQYF	TGTGCCAGCAGTGAATATGGCGGGAGCACAGATACGCAGTATTTT
13	once	TRBV11-2	TRBJ1-1	-	CASSSPRRTEAFF	TGTGCCAGCAGCTCCCCCCGGAGAACTGAAGCTTTCTTT
16	-	TRBV9	TRBJ2-1	TRBD2	CASSVDPAGGYNEQFF	TGTGCCAGCAGCGTAGACCCAGCGGGAGGCTACAATGAGCAGTTCTTC
12	few	TRBV30	TRBJ1-2	TRBD1	CAGMTGNYGYTF	TGTGCCGGCATGACAGGGAACTATGGCTACACCTTC
15	few	TRBV5-6	TRBJ1-2	-	CASRRAGGLGYGYTF	TGTGCCAGCAGACGAGCCGGGGGGCTAGGCTATGGCTACACCTTC
13	few	TRBV30	TRBJ1-1	-	CAWRLQENTEAFF	TGTGCCTGGAGACTACAGGAGAACACTGAAGCTTTCTTT
14	few	TRBV9	TRBJ2-3	-	CASSVVVSTDTQYF	TGTGCCAGCAGCGTGGTAGTTAGCACAGATACGCAGTATTTT
12	-	TRBV28	TRBJ1-1	-	CASSLPYTEAFF	TGTGCCAGCAGTTTACCATACACTGAAGCTTTCTTT
18	-	TRBV7-6	TRBJ1-1	-	CASSLWPMWRAVNTEAFF	TGTGCCAGCAGCTTATGGCCGATGTGGAGGGCGGTGAACACTGAAGCTTTCTTT
15	few	TRBV7-8	TRBJ2-7	-	CASSFPQGPFYEQYF	TGTGCCAGCAGCTTCCCACAGGGCCCTTTCTACGAGCAGTACTTC
19	-	TRBV5-1	TRBJ2-4	TRBD1	CASSPQVTGAPRAKNIQYF	TGCGCCAGCAGCCCGCAGGTGACAGGGGCTCCCCGAGCCAAAAACATTCAGTACTTC
13	-	TRBV30	TRBJ1-5	-	CAWGSYSNQPQHF	TGTGCCTGGGGCAGTTATAGCAATCAGCCCCAGCATTTT
15	-	TRBV14	TRBJ2-3	TRBD1	CASSQFQGETDTQYF	TGTGCCAGCAGCCAGTTCCAGGGGGAGACAGATACGCAGTATTTT
13	-	TRBV4-1	TRBJ1-1	-	CASSQGGGREAFF	TGCGCCAGCAGCCAAGGTGGAGGGAGAGAAGCTTTCTTT
15	-	TRBV5-6	TRBJ2-7	-	CASSSTGFFIYEQYF	TGTGCCAGCAGCTCCACAGGGTTTTTTATCTACGAGCAGTACTTC
15	-	TRBV10-3	TRBJ2-7	TRBD1	CAISTPGQGAYEQYF	TGTGCCATCAGCACCCCGGGACAGGGGGCTTACGAGCAGTACTTC
13	-	TRBV28	TRBJ1-1	-	CASSSMWGPGAFF	TGTGCCAGCAGTTCTATGTGGGGCCCTGGGGCTTTCTTT
14	-	TRBV7-9	TRBJ2-3	TRBD1	CASILTGGEDTQYF	TGTGCCAGCATCCTCACAGGGGGCGAAGATACGCAGTATTTT
12	-	TRBV11-1	TRBJ2-7	-	CASSLNFYEQYF	TGTGCCAGCAGCTTAAACTTCTACGAGCAGTACTTC
12	once	TRBV6-4	TRBJ1-2	-	CATSGDSYGYTF	TGTGCCACTTCAGGGGATTCCTATGGCTACACCTTC
16	-	TRBV4-3	TRBJ1-2	-	CASSQARGREVYGYTF	TGCGCCAGCAGCCAAGCCCGTGGTAGGGAGGTCTATGGCTACACCTTC
12	-	TRBV29-1	TRBJ2-5	-	CSVARDQETQYF	TGCAGCGTTGCACGGGACCAAGAGACCCAGTACTTC
15	-	TRBV4-3	TRBJ1-2	-	CASSQVSQSPYGYTF	TGCGCCAGCAGCCAAGTTAGCCAGTCTCCCTATGGCTACACCTTC
14	-	TRBV5-1	TRBJ1-4	TRBD1	CASSPEDRVEKLFF	TGCGCCAGCAGCCCCGAGGACAGGGTTGAAAAACTGTTTTTT
13	-	TRBV7-2	TRBJ2-7	-	CASIQNSPYEQYF	TGTGCCAGCATACAAAATTCCCCCTACGAGCAGTACTTC
11	-	TRBV10-3	TRBJ2-7	-	CAISDNYEQYF	TGTGCCATCAGTGACAACTACGAGCAGTACTTC
14	-	TRBV9	TRBJ1-1	-	CASSASLLNTEAFF	TGTGCCAGCAGCGCTTCCTTATTGAACACTGAAGCTTTCTTT
14	-	TRBV30	TRBJ1-1	-	CAWSADSPTTETFF	TGTGCCTGGAGTGCCGACAGCCCTACCACTGAAACTTTCTTT
17	once	TRBV4-3	TRBJ2-1	TRBD2	CASSQVFAGEPYNEQFF	TGCGCCAGCAGCCAAGTCTTCGCGGGAGAGCCTTACAATGAGCAGTTCTTC
14	-	TRBV9	TRBJ2-7	TRBD2	CASSTSGGNYEQYF	TGTGCCAGCAGCACTTCGGGGGGAAACTACGAGCAGTACTTC
16	-	TRBV4-1	TRBJ1-1	TRBD1	CASSQGRQGANTEAFF	TGCGCCAGCAGCCAAGGGCGACAGGGGGCGAACACTGAAGCTTTCTTT
14	-	TRBV6-5	TRBJ2-7	TRBD1	CASSYFDRGHEQYF	TGTGCCAGCAGTTACTTTGACAGGGGCCACGAGCAGTACTTC
13	once	TRBV7-2	TRBJ2-3	TRBD2	CASSRTSVDTQYF	TGTGCCAGCAGCAGGACTAGCGTGGATACGCAGTATTTT
16	-	TRBV2	TRBJ1-4	-	CASSVPPHGFNEKLFF	TGTGCCAGCAGTGTTCCACCGCATGGCTTTAATGAAAAACTGTTTTTT
14	-	TRBV5-1	TRBJ1-2	-	CASSRGTPDYGYTF	TGCGCCAGCAGCCGGGGGACCCCGGACTATGGCTACACCTTC
14	-	TRBV15	TRBJ1-1	-	CATSRNYGDTEAFF	TGTGCCACCAGCAGAAATTACGGGGATACTGAAGCTTTCTTT